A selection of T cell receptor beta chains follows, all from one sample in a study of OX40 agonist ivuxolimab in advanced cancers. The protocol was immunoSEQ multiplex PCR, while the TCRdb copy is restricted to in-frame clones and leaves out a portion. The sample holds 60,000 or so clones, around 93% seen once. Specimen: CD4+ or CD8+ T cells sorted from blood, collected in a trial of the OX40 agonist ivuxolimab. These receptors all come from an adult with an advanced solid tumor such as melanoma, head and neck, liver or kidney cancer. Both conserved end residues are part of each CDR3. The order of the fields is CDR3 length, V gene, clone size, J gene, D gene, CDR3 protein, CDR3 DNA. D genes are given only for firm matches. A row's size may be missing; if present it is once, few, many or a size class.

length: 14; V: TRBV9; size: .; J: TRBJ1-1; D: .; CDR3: CASSVDITGQEAFF; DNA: TGTGCCAGCAGCGTAGATATAACCGGACAGGAAGCTTTCTTT
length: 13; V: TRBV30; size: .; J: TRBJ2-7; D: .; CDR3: CAWSSRTPYEQYF; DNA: TGTGCCTGGTCTTCCCGGACACCCTACGAGCAGTACTTC
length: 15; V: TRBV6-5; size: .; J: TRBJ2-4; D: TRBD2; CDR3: CASSYHPGLAGIQYF; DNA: TGTGCCAGCAGTTACCACCCAGGACTAGCTGGCATTCAGTACTTC
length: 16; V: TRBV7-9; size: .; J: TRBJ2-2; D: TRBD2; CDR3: CASSSILAGATGELFF; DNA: TGTGCCAGCAGCTCAATCCTAGCGGGAGCAACCGGGGAGCTGTTTTTT
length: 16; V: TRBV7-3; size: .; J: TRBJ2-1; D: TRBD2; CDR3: CASSPHRTSGYNEQFF; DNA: TGTGCCAGCAGCCCCCACCGGACTAGCGGTTACAATGAGCAGTTCTTC
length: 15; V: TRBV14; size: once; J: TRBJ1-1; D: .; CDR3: CASSQDRGQGTEAFF; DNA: TGTGCCAGCAGCCAAGATAGGGGTCAAGGGACTGAAGCTTTCTTT
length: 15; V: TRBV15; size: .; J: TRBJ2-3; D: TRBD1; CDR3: CATSRGTGSTDTQYF; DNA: TGTGCCACCAGCAGAGGGACAGGGAGCACAGATACGCAGTATTTT
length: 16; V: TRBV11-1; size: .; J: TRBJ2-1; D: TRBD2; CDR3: CASSLRSGLAFGEQFF; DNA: TGTGCCAGCAGCTTAAGGTCGGGACTAGCGTTTGGTGAGCAGTTCTTC
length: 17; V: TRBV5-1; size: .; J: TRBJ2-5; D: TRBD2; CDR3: CASSQGLAGGEQETQYF; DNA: TGCGCCAGCAGCCAGGGACTAGCGGGAGGGGAACAAGAGACCCAGTACTTC
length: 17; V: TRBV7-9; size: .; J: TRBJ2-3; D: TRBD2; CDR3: CASSLDRNSGSADTQYF; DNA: TGTGCCAGCAGCTTAGATCGAAATAGCGGGAGTGCAGATACGCAGTATTTT
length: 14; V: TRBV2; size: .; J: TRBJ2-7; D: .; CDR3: CASSEPQGGIEQYF; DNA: TGTGCCAGCAGTGAACCCCAAGGAGGGATTGAGCAGTACTTC
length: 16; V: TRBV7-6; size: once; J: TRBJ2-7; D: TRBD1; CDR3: CASIWRTGGDSYEQYF; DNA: TGTGCCAGCATCTGGAGGACAGGGGGGGACTCCTACGAGCAGTACTTC
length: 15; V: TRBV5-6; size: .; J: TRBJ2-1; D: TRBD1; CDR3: CASSQDRDLSNEQFF; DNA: TGTGCCAGCAGCCAGGACAGGGATTTAAGCAATGAGCAGTTCTTC
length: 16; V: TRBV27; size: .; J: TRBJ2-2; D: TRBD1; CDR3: CATRTGGPRNTGELFF; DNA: TGTGCCACCCGGACAGGGGGCCCTAGGAACACCGGGGAGCTGTTTTTT
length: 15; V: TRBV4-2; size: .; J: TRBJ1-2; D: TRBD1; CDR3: CASSQDLQGDYGYTF; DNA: TGTGCCAGCAGCCAAGATTTACAGGGGGACTATGGCTACACCTTC
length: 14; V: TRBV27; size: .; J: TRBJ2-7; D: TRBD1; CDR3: CASSFGDRGYEQYF; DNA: TGTGCCAGCAGTTTCGGGGACAGGGGCTACGAGCAGTACTTC
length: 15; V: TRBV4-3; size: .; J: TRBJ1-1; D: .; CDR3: CASSQGAGSLTEAFF; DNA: TGCGCCAGCAGCCAAGGAGCTGGGTCTTTAACTGAAGCTTTCTTT
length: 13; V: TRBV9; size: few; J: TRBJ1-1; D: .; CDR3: CASSLKMNTEAFF; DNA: TGTGCCAGCAGCCTGAAGATGAACACTGAAGCTTTCTTT
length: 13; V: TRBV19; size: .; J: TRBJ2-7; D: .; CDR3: CASSTAVRYEQYF; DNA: TGTGCCAGTAGTACAGCTGTCCGATACGAGCAGTACTTC
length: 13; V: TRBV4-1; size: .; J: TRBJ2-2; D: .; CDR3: CASSQDSAGELFF; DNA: TGCGCCAGCAGCCAAGATTCGGCGGGGGAGCTGTTTTTT
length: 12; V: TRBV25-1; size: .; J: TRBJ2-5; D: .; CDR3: CASSEYRETQYF; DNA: TGTGCCAGCAGTGAATATAGAGAGACCCAGTACTTC
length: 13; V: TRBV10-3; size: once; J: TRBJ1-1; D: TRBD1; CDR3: CATLIGAGQEAFF; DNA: TGTGCCACCCTAATCGGAGCGGGACAGGAAGCTTTCTTT
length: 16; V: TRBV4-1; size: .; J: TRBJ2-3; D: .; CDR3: CASSPPLGRSTDTQYF; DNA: TGCGCCAGCAGCCCCCCCCTGGGGCGGAGCACAGATACGCAGTATTTT
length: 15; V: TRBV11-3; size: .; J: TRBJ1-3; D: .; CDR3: CASSPRAGSGNTIYF; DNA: TGTGCCAGCAGCCCGAGGGCAGGCTCTGGAAACACCATATATTTT
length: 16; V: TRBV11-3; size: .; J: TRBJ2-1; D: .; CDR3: CASSPRGSATYNEQFF; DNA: TGTGCCAGCAGCCCCCGGGGCTCCGCCACCTACAATGAGCAGTTCTTC
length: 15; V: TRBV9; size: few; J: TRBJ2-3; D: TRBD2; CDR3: CASTVSGSWADTQYF; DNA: TGTGCCAGCACGGTTAGCGGGAGCTGGGCAGATACGCAGTATTTT
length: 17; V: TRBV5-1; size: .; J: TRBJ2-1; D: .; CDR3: CASSLRVGTEAYNEQFF; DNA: TGCGCCAGCAGCTTACGGGTGGGGACGGAGGCCTACAATGAGCAGTTCTTC
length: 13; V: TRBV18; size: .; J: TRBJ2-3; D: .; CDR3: CASSPVDTDTQYF; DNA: TGTGCCAGCTCACCGGTAGACACAGATACGCAGTATTTT
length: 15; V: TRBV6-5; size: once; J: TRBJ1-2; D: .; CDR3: CASSPGHLANYGYTF; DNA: TGTGCCAGCAGTCCTGGACACTTAGCTAACTATGGCTACACCTTC
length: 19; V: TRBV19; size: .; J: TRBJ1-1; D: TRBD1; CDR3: CASTFPRGGTVNMNTEAFF; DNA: TGTGCCAGTACCTTTCCTAGGGGGGGGACAGTCAACATGAACACTGAAGCTTTCTTT
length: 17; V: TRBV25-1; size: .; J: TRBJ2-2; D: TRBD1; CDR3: CASSAIPGTGGYGELFF; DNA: TGTGCCAGCAGTGCAATTCCCGGGACAGGGGGATACGGGGAGCTGTTTTTT
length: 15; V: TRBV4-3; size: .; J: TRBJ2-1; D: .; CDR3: CASSQDWSRIGEQFF; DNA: TGCGCCAGCAGCCAAGATTGGTCTCGAATAGGGGAGCAGTTCTTC
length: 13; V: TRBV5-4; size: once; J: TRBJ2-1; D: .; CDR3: CASSLNPYNEQFF; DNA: TGTGCCAGCAGTCTTAACCCCTACAATGAGCAGTTCTTC
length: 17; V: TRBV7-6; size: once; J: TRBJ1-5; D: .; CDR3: CASSLENSFFSNQPQHF; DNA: TGTGCCAGCAGCTTAGAGAACAGCTTCTTTAGCAATCAGCCCCAGCATTTT
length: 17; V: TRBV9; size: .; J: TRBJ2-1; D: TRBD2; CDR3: CASSPLLAASSYNEQFF; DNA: TGTGCCAGCAGCCCCCTACTAGCGGCAAGCTCCTACAATGAGCAGTTCTTC
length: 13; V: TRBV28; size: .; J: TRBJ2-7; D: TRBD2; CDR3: CATELAGRYEQYF; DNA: TGTGCCACTGAACTAGCGGGAAGGTACGAGCAGTACTTC
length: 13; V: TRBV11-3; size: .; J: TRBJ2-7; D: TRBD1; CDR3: CASSSGQGSEQYF; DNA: TGTGCCAGCAGCTCGGGACAGGGATCCGAGCAGTACTTC
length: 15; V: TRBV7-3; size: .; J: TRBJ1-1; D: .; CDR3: CASSLEGGMNTEAFF; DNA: TGTGCCAGCAGCTTAGAGGGAGGGATGAACACTGAAGCTTTCTTT
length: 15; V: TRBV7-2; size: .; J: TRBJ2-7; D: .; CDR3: CASSPRGSGLREQYF; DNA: TGTGCCAGCAGCCCCCGGGGTAGCGGCCTCCGCGAGCAGTACTTC
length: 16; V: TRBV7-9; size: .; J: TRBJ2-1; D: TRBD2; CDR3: CASSFRGGRTDNEQFF; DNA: TGTGCCAGCAGCTTCCGGGGCGGGAGAACTGACAATGAGCAGTTCTTC
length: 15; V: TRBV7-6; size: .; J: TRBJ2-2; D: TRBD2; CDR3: CASSLRTSGTGELFF; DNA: TGTGCCAGCAGCTTAAGGACTAGTGGCACCGGGGAGCTGTTTTTT
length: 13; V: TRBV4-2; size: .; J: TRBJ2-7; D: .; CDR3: CASSQDPATEQYF; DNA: TGTGCCAGCAGCCAAGATCCGGCAACCGAGCAGTACTTC
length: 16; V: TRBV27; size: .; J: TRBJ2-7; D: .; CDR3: CASSPYRLKSDYEQYF; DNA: TGTGCCAGCAGTCCGTACCGACTAAAGTCAGACTACGAGCAGTACTTC
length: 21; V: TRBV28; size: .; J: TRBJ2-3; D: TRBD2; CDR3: CASSLPTPRTRGAFGTDTQYF; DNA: TGTGCCAGCAGTCTTCCTACTCCACGGACTAGAGGGGCCTTCGGCACAGATACGCAGTATTTT
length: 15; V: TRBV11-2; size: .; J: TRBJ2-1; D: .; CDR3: CASSLAWTAYNEQFF; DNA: TGTGCCAGCAGCTTAGCTTGGACAGCCTACAATGAGCAGTTCTTC
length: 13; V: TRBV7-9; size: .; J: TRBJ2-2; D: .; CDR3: CASSSPWLGELFF; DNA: TGTGCCAGCAGCTCCCCCTGGCTCGGGGAGCTGTTTTTT
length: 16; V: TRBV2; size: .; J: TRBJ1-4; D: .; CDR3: CASSGRTDPTNEKLFF; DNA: TGTGCCAGCAGTGGGCGGACAGATCCAACTAATGAAAAACTGTTTTTT
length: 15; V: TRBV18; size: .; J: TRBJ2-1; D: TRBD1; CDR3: CASSPPDRGEDEQFF; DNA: TGTGCCAGCTCACCCCCGGACAGGGGAGAAGATGAGCAGTTCTTC
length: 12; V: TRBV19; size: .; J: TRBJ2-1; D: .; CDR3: CASSIFPREQFF; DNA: TGTGCCAGTAGTATATTTCCCCGTGAGCAGTTCTTC
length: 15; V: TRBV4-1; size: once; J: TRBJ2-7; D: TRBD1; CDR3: CASSQGTGGSYEQYF; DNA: TGCGCCAGCAGCCAAGGGACAGGGGGCTCGTACGAGCAGTACTTC
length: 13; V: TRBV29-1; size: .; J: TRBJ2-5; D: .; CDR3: CSVLTALGETQYF; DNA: TGCAGCGTCTTGACAGCCCTGGGGGAGACCCAGTACTTC
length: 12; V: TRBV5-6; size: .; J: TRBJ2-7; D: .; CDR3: CASSFVSAEQYF; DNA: TGTGCCAGCAGCTTCGTCTCCGCCGAGCAGTACTTC
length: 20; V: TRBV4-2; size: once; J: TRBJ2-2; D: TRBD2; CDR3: CASSQALGLAGGPGTGELFF; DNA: TGTGCCAGCAGCCAAGCCCTGGGACTAGCGGGAGGCCCCGGAACCGGGGAGCTGTTTTTT